This TCR beta chain was documented in a study of blood T cell repertoires in COVID-19 (TCRdb year 2020). Background on the whole study: Collaborator samples came from the United States, Italy and Spain and covered acute and convalescent phases of COVID-19. The dataset comprised deeply sampled blood TCRbeta repertoires from subjects exposed to, actively infected with, or recovered from COVID-19. Where available, HLA class I and class II types were obtained from metadata supplied by the sample provider rather than from assay-based typing. The repertoires were released in a freely available public database meant as a resource for research on the immune response to SARS-CoV-2. The material from the prospective study consisted of cDNA or gDNA derived from T cells, B-cell-depleted T cells, or PBMCs. Samples came from the ongoing ImmuneRACE study (first 160 participants) plus 1,254 subjects from 6 global collaborators. Sample metadata almost always included a de-identified subject ID, COVID-19 status, age in years and sex.

Results and caveats for the whole study, not just this receptor: The quantity of clinical and demographic metadata differed by source and by participant and was supplied without curation.

The CDR3, from cysteine to phenylalanine, totals 15 residues. Just the 45-base CDR3 DNA is kept, in frame starting at base 1. The junction carries 13 bases between V and J, which are trimmed by 1 base and 4 bases respectively. Per the germline V gene (reference sequence), LNHDA is the CDR1 and SQIVND is the CDR2. TCRbeta CDR3 regions were amplified from genomic DNA using the immunoSEQ Assay, a bias-controlled multiplex PCR. Under the source paper's analysis protocol: Nucleated cell counts per sample were estimated from amplification of reference gene primers within the assay. To quantify the absolute abundance of each unique TCRbeta CDR3 rearrangement, sequence reads were collapsed and filtered. For each sample, productive Simpson clonality was calculated as the square root of Simpson's diversity index over productive rearrangements. In its TCRdb copy, this immuneACCESS table keeps in-frame sequences only and misses some clones. Where compared with another copy, unresolved V genes explain less than half of these, and the others have no known cause. V and J calls and clone size are given by that table; D and trimming were obtained from the DNA. This sample comprises 300,000 to 400,000 clones, around nine tenths of them detected only once. 4.5% to 5.5% of the sample rests with the top ten.

As regards this clone: It has no known antigen specificity. The sample holds no much larger clone one base away, and base qualities are not on file.

Participants in the prospective study were enrolled through a virtual design, were aged roughly 18 to 100 years, and lived in fewer than 30 United States geographic areas. In the prospective study, participants were assigned to cohorts based on the clinical history participants reported in a screening survey and a study questionnaire. Recovered participants in ImmuneRACE Cohort 3 were defined by two consecutive negative NP/OP PCR tests, clearance by a healthcare professional, or resolution of symptoms. Mobile phlebotomists in the prospective study collected whole blood, serum and a nasopharyngeal or oropharyngeal swab from every participant. Additional blood draws and questionnaires over an approximately two-month period could optionally be provided by prospective study participants. Blood samples from the prospective study were shipped frozen or at room temperature prior to DNA extraction.

The sample taken for sequencing was PBMCs or T cells enriched from blood (not recorded which). The rearrangement joined TRBV19 to TRBJ1-2; the D region possibly corresponds to TRBD1 (5 bases align). This clonotype was obtained from a man in his fifties or sixties who had recovered from COVID-19. This receptor has the CDR3 CASSIVGPGAYGYTF. The DNA sequence is TGTGCCAGTAGTATAGTCGGACCTGGGGCCTATGGCTACACCTTC.